Listed here are 26 T cell receptor beta chains from one sample, sequenced in a study of patients and donors after allogeneic stem cell transplantation. TCRdb passed the RT-PCR reads through MiXCR, listing each CDR3 protein once. The table includes approximately 200,000 distinct CDR3 sequences, 35% to 45% detected once. The sequencing sample was made of blood, either unsorted or a sorted T cell fraction (not recorded which). The receptors here all came from a human donor who was either an allogeneic HSCT recipient or a stem cell or donor lymphocyte infusion donor (not recorded which). It is not recorded whose cells these are; they may come from a transplant donor.

This clonotype occurred a few times. The chain is built from TRBV20-1 and TRBJ1-3, with D unresolved. Germline-derived CDR1 and CDR2 are DFQATT and SNEGSKA (reference sequence). The CDR3 is 14 residues long. V dropped 5 bases and J dropped 0 bases, with 11 bases sitting between them. This chain's CDR3 is CSAPSPSSGNTIYF. In nucleotides, the CDR3 is TGCAGTGCTCCCTCGCCCAGCTCTGGAAACACCATATATTTT.

V and J are TRBV24-1 and TRBJ2-7, with 9 bases matching TRBD2. This CDR3 has 14 amino acids. The trim removed 5 bases at V and 1 base at J, leaving 2 bases unmatched. Looked up from germline, CDR1 is KGHDR and CDR2 is SFDVKD. The CDR3 region has the DNA TGTGCCACCAGTGGAGCGGGGGGTTCCTACGAGCAGTACTTC. Amino acid sequence: CATSGAGGSYEQYF.

J is TRBJ1-5 and V is TRBV18, with D maybe TRBD1 (5 bases). This CDR3 is 17 amino acids long. V shed 5 bases and J shed 6 bases, with 23 bases lying between them. CDR1 and CDR2 (germline): KGHSH, LQKENI. CDR3 nucleotide sequence: TGTGCCAGCTCAAATAATAGGGGACCCCGGGACCGTCAGCCCCAGCATTTT. This translates into CASSNNRGPRDRQPQHF.

This chain uses TRBV27 with TRBJ1-2, with TRBD1 matching over 8 bases. This CDR3 is built from 15 residues. V lost 5 bases and J lost 2; bases outside the gene matches: 7. Germline V gene lookup returns CDR1 MNHEY and CDR2 SMNVEV (reference sequence). The DNA for the CDR3 is TGTGCCAGCAGTCTTACACAGGGGGGAAACTATGGCTACACCTTC. Residues: CASSLTQGGNYGYTF.

The chain uses TRBV28 and TRBJ1-2, with 7 bases fitting TRBD1. J lost 4 bases, V lost 5 bases, and 16 bases had no gene match. The length of the CDR3 is 17 residues. In germline, CDR1 is MDHEN, CDR2 SYDVKM. The CDR3 loop is CASSSQTGPWGGYGYTF. CDR3 DNA sequence: TGTGCCAGCAGTAGCCAGACAGGGCCATGGGGGGGCTATGGCTACACCTTC.

This chain connects TRBV12-3 or TRBV12-4 to TRBJ1-2; 10 positions agree with TRBD1. The trim removed 5 bases at V and 4 bases at J, leaving 7 bases unmatched. The CDR3 sequence is 15 residues long. The CDR3 protein is CASSTGTGAVYGYTF. CDR3 DNA sequence: TGTGCCAGCAGTACGGGGACAGGGGCGGTCTATGGCTACACCTTC.

The chain has TRBV5-5 and TRBJ1-6; unclear D gene. Trimming stripped 8 bases from V and 1 base from J, with 22 bases between. CDR3 length equals 18 residues. Germline assignment: CDR1 SGHKS and CDR2 YYEKEE (reference sequence). The DNA of the CDR3 is TGTGCCAGTCTCACCTCCGACGAGGATCTTTCCTATAATTCACCCCTCCACTTT. It yields the protein CASLTSDEDLSYNSPLHF.

The V and J genes are TRBV10-3 and TRBJ1-6; D unresolved. Germline V gene data show CDR1 as ENHRY and CDR2 as SYGVKD. CDR3 length equals 14 residues. Deletions cut 4 bases from V and 8 bases from J, with 12 bases between. The CDR3, as DNA: TGTGCCATCAGTGTCGGGCCAAGGGATTCACCCCTCCACTTT. Translating it yields CAISVGPRDSPLHF.

This rearrangement joins TRBV28 to TRBJ1-4; 9 positions match TRBD1. CDR3 length: 15 amino acids. The V gene end was trimmed by 4 bases and the J gene end by 4 bases; junction bases not matched to a gene: 4. In germline, CDR1 is MDHEN, CDR2 SYDVKM. CDR3 region: CASSYRGRFNEKLFF. DNA of the CDR3: TGTGCCAGCAGTTACAGGGGGCGGTTTAATGAAAAACTGTTTTTT.

The V call is TRBV4-1, the J call TRBJ1-2, with TRBD1 matching 11 bases. The CDR3 has 15 amino acids. The germline CDR1 and CDR2 sequences are MGHRA and YSYEKL. The V gene end was trimmed by 3 bases and the J gene end by 7 bases; junction bases not matched to a gene: 7. The CDR3 spells CASSQDGQGAFGYTF. The CDR3 coding sequence is TGCGCCAGCAGCCAGGACGGACAGGGGGCGTTTGGCTACACCTTC.

V and J are TRBV20-1 and TRBJ1-3, with TRBD1 identical over 9 bases. The CDR3 runs 13 residues. Germline assignment: CDR1 DFQATT and CDR2 SNEGSKA (reference sequence). V shed 6 bases and J 7 bases; nucleotides not matched to a gene: 7. The DNA for the CDR3 is TGCAGTGCCCAAACAGGGGGCCGTAACACCATATATTTT. Its translation is CSAQTGGRNTIYF.

A few counts support this clonotype. The CDR3 DNA reads TGCGCCAGCAGCCCGGGACAGGGGGCGACGGGCTACACCTTC. Translating gives CASSPGQGATGYTF. The chain uses TRBV5-1 and TRBJ1-2; 12 bases align to TRBD1. Trimming took 4 bases from V and 8 from J; bases not matched to a gene: 6. From germline, CDR1 is SGHRS and CDR2 YFSETQ. The CDR3 contains 14 residues. The full variable domain, its missing parts supplied by reference TRBV5-1 and TRBJ1-2, is KAGVTQTPRYLIKTRGQQVTLSCSPISGHRSVSWYQQTPGQGLQFLFEYFSETQRNKGNFPGRFSGRQFSNSRSEMNVSTLELGDSALYLCASSPGQGATGYTFGSGTRLTVV.

The chain uses TRBV7-6 and TRBJ1-3; the match to TRBD1 covers 8 bases. The CDR3 runs to 16 residues. Losses at the gene ends were 5 bases for V and 2 bases for J; bases not matched to a gene: 8. Per the germline V gene, CDR1 is SGHVS and CDR2 is FNYEAQ. The CDR3 protein is CASSLLRTGTGNTIYF. CDR3 nucleotide sequence: TGTGCCAGCAGCCTCCTCAGGACAGGGACTGGAAACACCATATATTTT.

The V gene is TRBV9, the J gene TRBJ2-3; D is possibly TRBD1 (5 bases). The germline CDR1 and CDR2 sequences are SGDLS and YYNGEE. V shed 0 bases and J shed 3 bases, with 11 bases lying between them. The CDR3 is 15 amino acids. CDR3 in amino acids: CASSVDPRGTDTQYF. CDR3 bases: TGTGCCAGCAGCGTAGATCCAAGGGGTACAGATACGCAGTATTTT.

The chain carries TRBV7-9 and TRBJ2-3; 7 bases are a match to TRBD1. V shed 4 bases, J shed 0 bases, and the junction held 4 bases outside the gene matches. Germline CDR1 and CDR2: SEHNR and FQNEAQ (reference sequence). CDR3 length: 15 amino acids. The CDR3 region has the DNA TGTGCCAGCAGCTCTCGGGACAGAAGCACAGATACGCAGTATTTT. It encodes CASSSRDRSTDTQYF.

This clonotype was detected a few times. CDR3 protein: CSARGQLSTEAFF. The CDR3 nucleotides read TGCAGTGCCAGGGGACAACTATCAACTGAAGCTTTCTTT. The rearrangement joins TRBV20-1 to TRBJ1-1; TRBD1 is a possible D gene (6 bases). Trimming took off 6 bases at V and 5 bases at J, with 16 bases between the two ends. The CDR3 is 13 residues long. Germline V CDR1 and CDR2: DFQATT, SNEGSKA (reference sequence).

This clonotype appeared a few times. The chain joins TRBV6-2 or TRBV6-3 to TRBJ1-2; D unresolved. The germline V and J ends were trimmed by 6 bases and 2 bases, with 13 bases remaining between them. Germline V gives CDR1 MNHEY, CDR2 SVGEGT. The CDR3 consists of 14 residues. This CDR3 is CASSPRTENYGYTF. In DNA form, the CDR3 reads TGTGCCAGCAGCCCTAGGACCGAGAACTATGGCTACACCTTC.

The table lists this clonotype with a few counts. V gene TRBV7-9 combines with J gene TRBJ2-1, with TRBD2 matching 7 bases. Germline trimming cut 5 bases from V and 7 bases from J; bases unmatched to any gene: 11. CDR1 SEHNR and CDR2 FQNEAQ come from the germline V gene (reference sequence). The CDR3 consists of 15 residues. The CDR3 sequence is CASSPSGAGYNEQFF. In DNA form, the CDR3 reads TGTGCCAGCAGCCCCAGCGGAGCGGGGTATAATGAGCAGTTCTTC.

The chain combines TRBV7-9 with TRBJ2-1, with unresolved D. This CDR3 is built from 11 residues. The ends were cut back, 7 bases at V and 6 bases at J, with 7 bases in the middle. CDR1 and CDR2 (germline): SEHNR, FQNEAQ (reference sequence). The CDR3 DNA is TGTGCCAGCAAGGCAAGCAATGAGCAGTTCTTC. This sequence encodes CASKASNEQFF. Full variable domain (missing parts from reference TRBV7-9 and TRBJ2-1): DTGVSQNPRHKITKRGQNVTFRCDPISEHNRLYWYRQTLGQGPEFLTYFQNEAQLEKSRLLSDRFSAERPKGSFSTLEIQRTEQGDSAMYLCASKASNEQFFGPGTRLTVL.

This clonotype was found a few times. This chain joins TRBV4-3 and TRBJ2-2; D call uncertain. The V end was cut by 4 bases, the J end by 3 bases, with 12 bases between. The CDR3 is 15 residues long. Germline-derived CDR1 and CDR2 are LGHNA and YSLEER. CDR3 DNA sequence: TGCGCCAGCAGCCCTCGTGGCGTTGACACCGGGGAGCTGTTTTTT. This encodes CASSPRGVDTGELFF.

The rearrangement uses TRBV4-1 and TRBJ2-4; D may be TRBD2 (5 bases). The CDR3 has 14 amino acids. From germline, CDR1 is MGHRA and CDR2 YSYEKL. Trimming pared 1 base from V and 7 bases from J, leaving 11 bases between. CDR3 in DNA: TGCGCCAGCAGCCAAGCCCGGGGATGGAACATTCAGTACTTC. Amino acids: CASSQARGWNIQYF.

This clonotype was seen a handful of times. This chain links TRBV7-9 with TRBJ1-2; TRBD1 matches 8 bases. The CDR3 length is 13 residues. CDR1 and CDR2 (germline): SEHNR, FQNEAQ (reference sequence). With 3 bases clipped from V and 7 bases from J, the junction kept 4 bases outside the gene matches. In DNA, the CDR3 is TGTGCCAGCAGCTTGGAAGGGACAGGTGGCTACACCTTC. This gives the protein CASSLEGTGGYTF. The full variable domain, completed using reference TRBV7-9 and TRBJ1-2, is DTGVSQNPRHKITKRGQNVTFRCDPISEHNRLYWYRQTLGQGPEFLTYFQNEAQLEKSRLLSDRFSAERPKGSFSTLEIQRTEQGDSAMYLCASSLEGTGGYTFGSGTRLTVV.

This clonotype was observed a few times. The chain has TRBV27 and TRBJ1-4; D gene ambiguous. Germline values: CDR1 MNHEY, CDR2 SMNVEV (reference sequence). The V and J ends lost 7 bases and 10 bases respectively, with 4 bases between them. This CDR3 region has 9 residues. The CDR3 nucleotides read TGTGCCAGCATGGTAAAACTGTTTTTT. It is translated as CASMVKLFF. The variable domain in full, completed from reference TRBV27 and TRBJ1-4, reads EAQVTQNPRYLITVTGKKLTVTCSQNMNHEYMSWYRQDPGLGLRQIYYSMNVEVTDKGDVPEGYKVSRKEKRNFPLILESPSPNQTSLYFCASMVKLFFGSGTQLSVL.

This clonotype was detected a few times. The chain joins TRBV28 to TRBJ1-1; D remains unclear. V shed 5 bases and J shed 5 bases, with 9 bases lying between them. The CDR3 has 12 amino acids. CDR1 MDHEN and CDR2 SYDVKM come from the germline V gene. CDR3 coding DNA: TGTGCCAGCAGTCAAGTTTTTACTGAAGCTTTCTTT. Its protein is CASSQVFTEAFF.

This clonotype was detected once. This sequence joins TRBV20-1 and TRBJ1-1, with TRBD1 matching over 8 bases. There are 17 residues in the CDR3. Germline CDR1 and CDR2: DFQATT and SNEGSKA (reference sequence). V was pared by 4 bases and J by 4 bases, with 17 bases of the junction left unmatched. CDR3 nucleotide sequence: TGCAGTGCTACCCCCTCAGGGGGCAGTCCGTGGACCACTGAAGCTTTCTTT. It translates to CSATPSGGSPWTTEAFF.

This chain uses TRBV12-3 or TRBV12-4 with TRBJ1-5, with D possibly matching TRBD1 (5 bases). The CDR3 contains 17 residues. The V end was cut by 1 base, the J end by 5 bases, with 18 bases between. CDR3 DNA sequence: TGTGCCAGCAGTTTAGACTGGGACCGCTGGGGCTATCAGCCCCAGCATTTT. Its translation: CASSLDWDRWGYQPQHF.